The sample holds one count of the clone carrying this TCR beta chain. Its antigen is currently unknown. The data derive from a study of shared clonotypes between healthy human individuals. Original handling: Without quality scores, immunoSEQ junctional reads could not be filtered like full-length reads. This table comes from immunoSEQ multiplex PCR, and its TCRdb copy is limited to in-frame clones, with some not included. For V, J and clone size, that table is used; D and trimming come from the DNA. Of roughly 2 million clones in the sample, approximately 94% are singletons; the top ten hold less than 0.15%. Deletions cut 2 bases from V and 3 bases from J, with 8 bases between. The V gene's germline CDR1 is SGHRS and CDR2 YFSETQ. This CDR3 region has 13 residues. Study-wide results and limits: Generally, estimated richness proved larger in naive subsets than it did in memory subsets.

V is TRBV5-1 and J is TRBJ1-2; D gene uncertain. This TCR was sampled from a man between 18 and 29 years old in good health. The sequencing input was naive CD4+ T cells sorted from blood. Documented subset: CD45RA+ positively selected. The CDR3 bases are TGCGCCAGCAGCTTAGAGGAGCACTATGGCTACACCTTC. Its translation: CASSLEEHYGYTF.